This T cell receptor beta chain was sequenced for a study of CD8+ T cells in alopecia areata. As for the study in general: Each of the treated patients was given oral tofacitinib, 5 to 10 mg twice daily, for moderate-to-severe alopecia areata. Study-wide findings and caveats: Scalp samples also yield sequences of resident alphabeta T cells from normal skin. Elevated clonality characterized lesional scalp relative to normal scalp, particularly in alopecia totalis/universalis. Compared with mice, patients displayed less clear TCR sharing, possibly for HLA-related reasons.

Collection of lesional scalp punch biopsies and peripheral blood was performed in alopecia areata patients. Extracted RNA was reverse transcribed into cDNA, the sequencing template. The repertoire was sequenced with immunoSEQ multiplex PCR; TCRdb's copy has only in-frame clones and lacks some. The table lists roughly 20,000 clones, 66% of them singletons, with roughly 6.4% in the top ten. In germline, CDR1 is MNHNY, CDR2 SVGAGI (reference sequence). The CDR3 has 12 residues. V dropped 10 bases and J dropped 2 bases, with 12 bases sitting between them. This clone was seen only a few times. Its antigen is currently unknown.

The sequence derives from a human donor with alopecia areata. The rearrangement uses TRBV6-6 and TRBJ2-7; D is unresolved. Source: skin, taken at week 0. The CDR3 loop is CATQDATYEQYF. DNA of the CDR3: TGTGCCACCCAGGACGCGACCTACGAGCAGTACTTC.